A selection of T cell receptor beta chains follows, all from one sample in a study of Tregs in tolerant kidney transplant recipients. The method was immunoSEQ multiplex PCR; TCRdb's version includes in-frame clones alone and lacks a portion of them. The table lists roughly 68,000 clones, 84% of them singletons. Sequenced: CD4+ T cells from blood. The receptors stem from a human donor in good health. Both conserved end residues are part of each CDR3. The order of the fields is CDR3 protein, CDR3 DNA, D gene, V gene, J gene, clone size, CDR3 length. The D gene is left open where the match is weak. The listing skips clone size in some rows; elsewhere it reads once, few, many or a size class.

CDR3: CASSYGGRNTEAFF
DNA: TGTGCCAGCAGTTATGGTGGGAGGAACACTGAAGCTTTCTTT
D: .
V: TRBV6-6
J: TRBJ1-1
size: .
length: 14

CDR3: CASSRTDYGYTF
DNA: TGTGCCAGCAGTCGGACAGACTATGGCTACACCTTC
D: .
V: TRBV6-5
J: TRBJ1-2
size: few
length: 12

CDR3: CATLDRGQADEQYF
DNA: TGTGCCACCCTAGATCGCGGACAAGCCGACGAGCAGTACTTC
D: .
V: TRBV28
J: TRBJ2-7
size: .
length: 14

CDR3: CAWSVGGAGNQPQHF
DNA: TGTGCCTGGAGCGTTGGGGGGGCTGGCAATCAGCCCCAGCATTTT
D: .
V: TRBV30
J: TRBJ1-5
size: .
length: 15

CDR3: CASSGGGTTNEKLFF
DNA: TGCGCCAGCAGCGGCGGAGGGACGACTAATGAAAAACTGTTTTTT
D: .
V: TRBV4-1
J: TRBJ1-4
size: .
length: 15

CDR3: CASSPGGGGEKLFF
DNA: TGTGCCAGCAGCCCAGGGGGCGGGGGTGAAAAACTGTTTTTT
D: TRBD1
V: TRBV7-2
J: TRBJ1-4
size: .
length: 14

CDR3: CASSVNVREKLFF
DNA: TGTGCCAGCAGCGTGAACGTTCGTGAAAAACTGTTTTTT
D: .
V: TRBV11-1
J: TRBJ1-4
size: .
length: 13

CDR3: CASSRLLAGVQASYNEQFF
DNA: TGCGCCAGCAGCCGCCTACTAGCGGGGGTGCAGGCCTCCTACAATGAGCAGTTCTTC
D: TRBD2
V: TRBV4-3
J: TRBJ2-1
size: .
length: 19

CDR3: CASTDEGAGYGYTF
DNA: TGTGCCAGCACCGACGAGGGGGCGGGGTATGGCTACACCTTC
D: TRBD1
V: TRBV6-6
J: TRBJ1-2
size: few
length: 14

CDR3: CASSSGQATYEQYF
DNA: TGTGCCAGCAGCTCGGGACAGGCGACCTACGAGCAGTACTTC
D: TRBD1
V: TRBV9
J: TRBJ2-7
size: few
length: 14

CDR3: CASSLEGVARGYTF
DNA: TGTGCCAGCAGCTTAGAGGGGGTCGCGAGGGGCTACACCTTC
D: .
V: TRBV7-2
J: TRBJ1-2
size: .
length: 14

CDR3: CASRAGPPPSGYNEQFF
DNA: TGTGCCAGCAGGGCCGGCCCCCCACCGAGTGGATACAATGAGCAGTTCTTC
D: .
V: TRBV9
J: TRBJ2-1
size: .
length: 17

CDR3: CASSEGGHETQYF
DNA: TGTGCCAGCAGTGAAGGGGGGCACGAGACCCAGTACTTC
D: .
V: TRBV6-1
J: TRBJ2-5
size: .
length: 13

CDR3: CASSPFGQGETQYF
DNA: TGTGCCAGCAGCCCCTTCGGACAGGGAGAGACCCAGTACTTC
D: TRBD1
V: TRBV6-6
J: TRBJ2-5
size: .
length: 14

CDR3: CASSTTGTGDPNTEAFF
DNA: TGTGCCAGCAGTACTACCGGGACAGGGGACCCGAACACTGAAGCTTTCTTT
D: TRBD1
V: TRBV6-4
J: TRBJ1-1
size: .
length: 17

CDR3: CASSLGTGGYEQYF
DNA: TGTGCCAGCAGCTTAGGGACAGGGGGCTACGAGCAGTACTTC
D: TRBD1
V: TRBV11-2
J: TRBJ2-7
size: .
length: 14

CDR3: CASRRLEGWTGELFF
DNA: TGTGCCAGCAGACGACTAGAGGGATGGACCGGGGAGCTGTTTTTT
D: .
V: TRBV6-5
J: TRBJ2-2
size: .
length: 15

CDR3: CASGSGVAGVRDTQYF
DNA: TGTGCCAGCGGTTCGGGGGTAGCGGGAGTTAGAGATACGCAGTATTTT
D: TRBD2
V: TRBV7-2
J: TRBJ2-3
size: .
length: 16

CDR3: CASSFGLADYNEQFF
DNA: TGTGCCAGCAGCTTTGGACTAGCGGATTACAATGAGCAGTTCTTC
D: TRBD2
V: TRBV7-9
J: TRBJ2-1
size: .
length: 15

CDR3: CATDRGGSYNSPLHF
DNA: TGTGCCACGGACAGGGGTGGGTCCTATAATTCACCCCTCCACTTT
D: TRBD1
V: TRBV10-3
J: TRBJ1-6
size: .
length: 15

CDR3: CASSLAAEIKTGEQYF
DNA: TGTGCCAGCAGCTTGGCCGCAGAAATAAAAACAGGAGAGCAGTACTTC
D: .
V: TRBV5-6
J: TRBJ2-7
size: .
length: 16

CDR3: CASSQAQGLTNSPLHF
DNA: TGTGCCAGCAGCCAAGCCCAGGGATTAACCAATTCACCCCTCCACTTT
D: .
V: TRBV14
J: TRBJ1-6
size: .
length: 16

CDR3: CASSGQGYSGELFF
DNA: TGTGCCAGCAGCGGACAGGGTTATTCCGGGGAGCTGTTTTTT
D: TRBD1
V: TRBV9
J: TRBJ2-2
size: .
length: 14

CDR3: CASSLRTENTEAFF
DNA: TGTGCCAGCAGCTTGCGGACGGAGAACACTGAAGCTTTCTTT
D: .
V: TRBV5-6
J: TRBJ1-1
size: .
length: 14

CDR3: CASRQQRDPTYEQYF
DNA: TGTGCCAGCAGACAACAGCGGGACCCCACCTACGAGCAGTACTTC
D: TRBD2
V: TRBV11-1
J: TRBJ2-7
size: .
length: 15

CDR3: CASSLGTGAGELFF
DNA: TGTGCCAGCAGCTTAGGGACAGGGGCCGGGGAGCTGTTTTTT
D: TRBD1
V: TRBV11-2
J: TRBJ2-2
size: .
length: 14

CDR3: CASSPDAYSGNTIYF
DNA: TGTGCCAGCAGCCCGGACGCTTACTCTGGAAACACCATATATTTT
D: .
V: TRBV9
J: TRBJ1-3
size: once
length: 15